The sequence of this T cell receptor (beta chain) was determined in a study of technical replicates of blood from a handful of donors. Method: immunoSEQ multiplex PCR; TCRdb's copy keeps in-frame clones and lacks some. The sample holds 70,000 to 85,000 clones, about nine tenths seen once. The sequence was collected from a human donor in good health. Sequencing was performed on T cells isolated from PBMCs.

The CDR3 protein is CASNRGGSSYEQYF. The CDR3 nucleotides read TGTGCCAGCAACCGGGGCGGGAGCTCCTACGAGCAGTACTTC. The chain combines TRBV7-2 with TRBJ2-7; the match to TRBD2 covers 7 bases. Trimming removed 7 bases from V and 0 bases from J; junction bases left unmatched: 6. The CDR3 loop spans 14 amino acids. Germline values: CDR1 SGHTA, CDR2 FQGNSA.